The 28 T cell receptor beta chains in this list originate from one sample, sequenced in a study of cytomegalovirus exposure and HLA in healthy donors. Primers included in the PCR were 60 Vbeta and 13 Jbeta primers. The protocol was immunoSEQ multiplex PCR, while the TCRdb copy is restricted to in-frame clones and leaves out a portion. The sample holds about 150,000 clones, approximately 80% seen once. Specimen: PBMCs. These receptors all come from a young man in good health and CMV-seropositive.

The CDR3 loop reads CASNTRLEKQYF. DNA for the CDR3: TGTGCCAGCAACACCCGACTCGAGAAGCAGTACTTC. V and J are TRBV2 and TRBJ2-7, with D uncertain. The CDR3 length is 12 residues. Germline V lookup: CDR1 SNHLY, CDR2 FYNNEI. Trimming shortened V by 7 bases and J by 8 bases, and 15 bases separated the two germline ends.

The CDR3 is CASSLRTPQNEQFF. DNA for the CDR3: TGTGCCAGCAGCCTCCGGACACCGCAAAATGAGCAGTTCTTC. The V and J genes are TRBV7-2 and TRBJ2-1, with D perhaps matching TRBD1 (5 bases). V was clipped by 5 bases and J by 7 bases, with 15 bases between them. The CDR3 loop spans 14 amino acids. Germline V gene lookup returns CDR1 SGHTA and CDR2 FQGNSA.

This clone has only one observation. This sequence joins TRBV6-6 and TRBJ2-1; 12 nucleotides align to TRBD2. J gave up 9 bases and V 3 bases, and 6 bases lay outside the gene matches. The V gene's germline CDR1 is MNHNY and CDR2 SVGAGI (reference sequence). This CDR3 spans 15 amino acids. The CDR3 protein is CASSYASGRGGEQFF. The CDR3 DNA sequence: TGTGCCAGCAGTTATGCTAGCGGGAGGGGTGGTGAGCAGTTCTTC.

V usage is TRBV19 and J usage is TRBJ2-7; weak D call: TRBD2 (6 bases). V shed 5 bases and J shed 3 bases, with 11 bases lying between them. The germline CDR1 and CDR2 sequences are LNHDA and SQIVND (reference sequence). CDR3 length: 13 residues. Here the CDR3 DNA reads TGTGCCAGTAGTCGGACTAACGGCTACGAGCAGTACTTC. Translated, it gives CASSRTNGYEQYF.

This rearrangement joins TRBV5-6 to TRBJ2-1; a weak D match, TRBD2 (6 bases). Germline CDR1 and CDR2: SGHDT and YYEEEE. The CDR3 covers 16 residues. The V end lost 4 bases, the J end lost 4 bases, and 18 bases lay between the germline ends. CDR3 DNA sequence: TGTGCCAGCAGCACCAGGGACGGGGGAATATACAATGAGCAGTTCTTC. This sequence encodes CASSTRDGGIYNEQFF.

The chain has TRBV5-6 and TRBJ2-3; a weak D match, TRBD2 (6 bases). CDR3 length: 15 residues. Per germline, CDR1 SGHDT and CDR2 YYEEEE. V lost 4 bases, J lost 2 bases, and 14 bases lay in between. DNA for the CDR3: TGTGCCAGCAGCCTATTACTAGCCCTCACAGATACGCAGTATTTT. Protein: CASSLLLALTDTQYF.

The chain couples TRBV28 to TRBJ1-2; the match to TRBD1 covers 8 bases. CDR1 and CDR2 from the germline V gene are MDHEN and SYDVKM. The CDR3 is 16 residues long. V shed 2 bases and J 8 bases; nucleotides not matched to a gene: 13. The CDR3 here is CASSLPNQGQAKGYTF. The CDR3 nucleotides are TGTGCCAGCAGTTTACCTAACCAGGGACAGGCAAAAGGCTACACCTTC.

The CDR3 reads CASSLGERSSYEQYF. In DNA form, the CDR3 reads TGTGCCAGCAGCTTAGGTGAGCGGAGCTCCTACGAGCAGTACTTC. The genes are TRBV7-8 and TRBJ2-7, with D maybe TRBD2 (5 bases). Germline V gives CDR1 SGHVS, CDR2 FQNEAQ. The ends were cut back, 1 base at V and 0 bases at J, with 10 bases in the middle. This CDR3 has 15 amino acids.

This clone was observed a single time. DNA of the CDR3: TGTGCCAGCAGCGTGGAGGTGGATAGCTACAATGAGCAGTTCTTC. Amino acid sequence: CASSVEVDSYNEQFF. The chain combines TRBV9 with TRBJ2-1, with D tentatively TRBD2 (5 bases). Between the trimmed V and J ends, which lost 2 bases and 3 bases, there was a span of 12 bases. CDR3 size: 15 residues. Germline lookup yields CDR1 SGDLS and CDR2 YYNGEE.

The chain carries TRBV15 and TRBJ2-7; no clear D. Trimming removed 1 base from V and 7 bases from J, with 11 bases in between. The CDR3 has 13 amino acids. In germline, CDR1 is LNHNV, CDR2 YYDKDF (reference sequence). CDR3 coding DNA: TGTGCCACCAGCAGAGGTGATCCCGGGGAGCAGTACTTC. Translated, it gives CATSRGDPGEQYF.

The V call is TRBV4-2, the J call TRBJ2-2; TRBD2 matches 9 bases. CDR1 is LGHNA and CDR2 is YNFKEQ in the germline V gene. V shed 0 bases, J shed 4 bases, and the junction held 6 bases outside the gene matches. The CDR3 extends over 17 amino acids. CDR3 nucleotides: TGTGCCAGCAGCCAAGATCGACTAGCGGAGACCACCGGGGAGCTGTTTTTT. Its translation is CASSQDRLAETTGELFF.

The gene calls are TRBV29-1 and TRBJ2-2; D may be TRBD2 (7 bases). Germline CDR1 SQVTM, CDR2 ANQGSEA. This CDR3 spans 15 amino acids. Trimming took 4 bases from V and 2 from J, leaving 14 bases between them. The CDR3 reads CSVGGGQKNTGELFF. The CDR3 DNA reads TGCAGCGTTGGGGGGGGACAAAAAAACACCGGGGAGCTGTTTTTT.

V usage is TRBV7-8 and J usage is TRBJ1-5; TRBD1 agrees at 7 bases. The CDR3 runs to 15 residues. Germline-derived CDR1 and CDR2 are SGHVS and FQNEAQ. J lost 6 bases, V lost 5 bases, and 10 bases had no gene match. CDR3 DNA sequence: TGTGCCAGCAGCGAAGGTACAGGGGTGGGTCAGCCCCAGCATTTT. Its translation: CASSEGTGVGQPQHF.

The chain combines TRBV7-2 with TRBJ1-2; D perhaps matches TRBD1 (6 bases). Trimming cost V 1 base and J 0 bases, with 9 bases left between them. The germline V gene encodes CDR1 SGHTA and CDR2 FQGNSA. This CDR3 is 15 amino acids long. The CDR3 DNA reads as TGTGCCAGCAGCTTAGGGGGGCCAGCTAACTATGGCTACACCTTC. Its protein product is CASSLGGPANYGYTF.

This chain uses TRBV9 with TRBJ2-1; D perhaps matches TRBD2 (5 bases). The V gene's germline CDR1 is SGDLS and CDR2 YYNGEE. The CDR3 loop spans 15 amino acids. Deletions cut 4 bases from V and 10 bases from J, with 21 bases between. The CDR3, as DNA: TGTGCCAGCAGCTCCTACGGGGTCATCAAGGAGGAGCAGTTCTTC. This encodes CASSSYGVIKEEQFF.

The chain is built from TRBV29-1 and TRBJ1-2; 7 bases are shared with TRBD1. The CDR3 covers 11 residues. The germline V gene encodes CDR1 SQVTM and CDR2 ANQGSEA. The V segment lost 7 bases and the J segment 3 bases; nucleotides outside the gene matches: 2. The CDR3 region has the DNA TGCAGCGGAGGACAGGACTATGGCTACACCTTC. It encodes CSGGQDYGYTF. Together with reference TRBV29-1 and TRBJ1-2, the CDR3 gives the full variable domain: SAVISQKPSRDICQRGTSLTIQCQVDSQVTMMFWYRQQPGQSLTLIATANQGSEATYESGFVIDKFPISRPNLTFSTLTVSNMSPEDSSIYLCSGGQDYGYTFGSGTRLTVV.

Only a few counts were recorded for this clone. V and J are TRBV12-1 and TRBJ2-7; TRBD2, the D gene given by the table, was not confirmed from the DNA. TRBV12-1 is an annotated pseudogene. CDR3 size: 15 residues. In DNA form, the CDR3 reads TGTGCCAGCAGCTTACTCCGGCGGGAGGGCCCCGAGCAGTACTTC. Translated, it gives CASSLLRREGPEQYF.

The genes are TRBV27 and TRBJ2-2; 7 bases map to TRBD2. Germline V gene sequence: CDR1 MNHEY, CDR2 SMNVEV (reference sequence). The CDR3 spans 18 residues. Trimming at V came to 2 bases and at J to 0 bases, leaving 9 bases not matched to a gene. The CDR3 spells CASSLERPLAANTGELFF. CDR3 nucleotides: TGTGCCAGCAGTTTAGAGCGCCCCCTAGCGGCGAACACCGGGGAGCTGTTTTTT.

CDR3 sequence reads: CASSLAAGVNYGYTF. The CDR3 nucleotides read TGCGCCAGCAGCTTGGCCGCGGGAGTTAACTATGGCTACACCTTC. The genes are TRBV5-1 and TRBJ1-2; D ambiguous. Germline CDR1 reads SGHRS; CDR2 reads YFSETQ. V was shortened by 0 bases and J by 1 base, with 10 bases between the two germline ends. The CDR3 has 15 residues.

This clone was counted between two and nine times. This sequence joins TRBV5-4 and TRBJ2-5; 7 bases are a match to TRBD1. This CDR3 spans 16 amino acids. The V gene's germline CDR1 is SGHNT and CDR2 YYREEE (reference sequence). The junction had 11 bases not matched to a gene; V was cut back by 4 bases and J by 2 bases. The CDR3 spells CASSPPGTENQETQYF. The CDR3 nucleotides read TGTGCCAGCAGCCCACCCGGGACAGAAAATCAAGAGACCCAGTACTTC.

Here the CDR3 reads CASSIGHPGNTIYF. CDR3 coding DNA: TGTGCCAGCAGCATCGGACACCCTGGAAACACCATATATTTT. This chain joins TRBV4-2 and TRBJ1-3, with a weak D call TRBD1 (5 bases). V lost 5 bases to trimming and J lost 2 bases, with 10 bases between them. The CDR3 runs 14 residues. Germline CDR1 LGHNA, CDR2 YNFKEQ.

The CDR3 loop is CASSQHIDRSQAFF. Written as DNA, the CDR3 is TGTGCCAGCAGCCAACATATAGACAGAAGTCAAGCTTTCTTT. The chain carries TRBV4-2 and TRBJ1-1; D is perhaps TRBD1 (5 bases). Trimming cost V 2 bases and J 9 bases, with 16 bases left between them. CDR1 and CDR2 from the germline V gene are LGHNA and YNFKEQ. The CDR3 sequence is 14 residues long.

This clone was found many times. Other nucleotide sequences in the sample specify the same CDR3. The chain has TRBV28 and TRBJ2-5, with 8 bases that match TRBD1. J was trimmed by 5 bases and V by 6 bases; bases with no gene match: 11. Per germline, CDR1 MDHEN and CDR2 SYDVKM. This CDR3 is built from 15 residues. CDR3 residues: CASSSQGAGEETQYF. The CDR3 DNA follows: TGTGCCAGCAGCTCCCAGGGGGCCGGGGAGGAGACCCAGTACTTC. Filled out from reference TRBV28 and TRBJ2-5, the complete variable domain reads DVKVTQSSRYLVKRTGEKVFLECVQDMDHENMFWYRQDPGLGLRLIYFSYDVKMKEKGDIPEGYSVSREKKERFSLILESASTNQTSMYLCASSSQGAGEETQYFGPGTRLLVL.

The chain uses TRBV9 and TRBJ2-1; unclear D gene. V was pared by 3 bases and J by 8 bases, with 12 bases between. The CDR3 spans 13 residues. Germline values: CDR1 SGDLS, CDR2 YYNGEE. Here the CDR3 reads CASSASPGHEQFF. The CDR3 DNA follows: TGTGCCAGCAGCGCCAGCCCTGGGCATGAGCAGTTCTTC.

The chain carries TRBV29-1 and TRBJ1-3; D is unclear. The V gene lost 3 bases and the J gene lost 1 base, with 7 bases spanning the gap. Germline loops: CDR1 SQVTM, CDR2 ANQGSEA. The CDR3 spans 13 residues. The CDR3 protein is CSVDLGSGNTIYF. The DNA of the CDR3 is TGCAGCGTTGACCTCGGGTCTGGAAACACCATATATTTT.

The rearrangement joins TRBV7-3 to TRBJ2-5; 11 nucleotides align to TRBD1. Germline V gene sequence: CDR1 SGHTA, CDR2 FQGTGA. CDR3 length equals 16 residues. V lost 2 bases to trimming and J lost 4 bases; unmatched junction nucleotides: 6. The CDR3 loop is CASSLYGTGGGETQYF. CDR3 DNA: TGTGCCAGCAGCTTATACGGGACAGGGGGTGGAGAGACCCAGTACTTC. The full variable domain, completed using reference TRBV7-3 and TRBJ2-5, is GAGVSQTPSNKVTEKGKYVELRCDPISGHTALYWYRQSLGQGPEFLIYFQGTGAADDSGLPNDRFFAVRPEGSVSTLKIQRTERGDSAVYLCASSLYGTGGGETQYFGPGTRLLVL.

J is TRBJ2-3 and V is TRBV6-6; 9 nucleotides line up with TRBD2. V trimming: 5 bases; J trimming: 4 bases; junction bases outside the gene matches: 7. Germline-derived CDR1 and CDR2 are MNHNY and SVGAGI (reference sequence). The CDR3 runs to 15 residues. The CDR3 loop reads CASSASGVGSDTQYF. For the CDR3, the DNA is TGTGCCAGCAGTGCTAGCGGGGTGGGGTCAGATACGCAGTATTTT.

This clone has a handful of counts. The CDR3 sequence: CASSWSVSNEQYF. CDR3 bases: TGTGCCAGCAGCTGGAGCGTTAGTAACGAGCAGTACTTC. The chain recombines TRBV5-4 with TRBJ2-7; D gene uncertain. The V gene's germline CDR1 is SGHNT and CDR2 YYREEE (reference sequence). The length of the CDR3 is 13 residues. V dropped 3 bases and J dropped 5 bases, with 12 bases sitting between them.